Below, 16 T cell receptor beta chains from the same sample are listed, as sequenced in a study of blood T cell repertoires in COVID-19. Assay: immunoSEQ multiplex PCR; the TCRdb copy retains only in-frame clones and omits some. The table has about 160,000 clones, 85% to 95% seen once; the top ten hold under 5%. Sample: peripheral blood. All receptors derive from a woman between 50 and 59 years old with acute or convalescent COVID-19.

The chain combines TRBV7-9 with TRBJ1-1; possibly TRBD1 for D (5 bases). Germline V gene data show CDR1 as SEHNR and CDR2 as FQNEAQ (reference sequence). V gave up 2 bases and J gave up 7 bases, with 11 bases separating them. The CDR3 is 13 amino acids. CDR3 sequence reads: CASSLSGGGEAFF. CDR3 coding DNA: TGTGCCAGCAGCTTATCGGGGGGTGGTGAAGCTTTCTTT.

The genes are TRBV13 and TRBJ1-2; 9 positions match TRBD1. J lost 4 bases, V lost 3 bases, and 3 bases had no gene match. Per germline, CDR1 PRHDT and CDR2 FYEKMQ (reference sequence). The CDR3 contains 14 residues. Here the CDR3 reads CASSFPGQGYGYTF. For the CDR3, the DNA is TGTGCCAGCAGCTTTCCGGGACAGGGCTATGGCTACACCTTC.

The chain couples TRBV25-1 to TRBJ2-7; a weak D match, TRBD1 (6 bases). The CDR3 consists of 11 residues. Trimming removed 9 bases at V and 4 bases at J, with 10 bases between. Per germline, CDR1 MGHDK and CDR2 SYGVNS. The CDR3 is CASQQGYEQYF. In DNA, the CDR3 is TGTGCCAGTCAACAGGGTTACGAGCAGTACTTC.

This chain connects TRBV10-3 to TRBJ1-1; 8 bases agree with TRBD1. The CDR3 totals 13 residues. Germline loops: CDR1 ENHRY, CDR2 SYGVKD. Trimming removed 6 bases from V and 1 base from J; junction bases left unmatched: 1. This chain's CDR3 is CAIRGQANTEAFF. In nucleotides, the CDR3 is TGTGCCATCAGGGGACAGGCGAACACTGAAGCTTTCTTT.

The rearrangement links TRBV19 to TRBJ1-2; 8 nucleotides agree with TRBD1. This CDR3 region has 18 residues. Germline CDR1 and CDR2: LNHDA and SQIVND (reference sequence). Unmatched junction bases numbered 18, after V lost 6 bases and J lost 3 bases. The CDR3 DNA reads TGTGCCAGTAGCTTACAGGGGGACCCTTTCCAGATCTACTATGGCTACACCTTC. Translated, it gives CASSLQGDPFQIYYGYTF.

The V and J genes are TRBV6-5 and TRBJ1-2, with a weak D call TRBD1 (6 bases). V shed 2 bases and J shed 5 bases, with 15 bases lying between them. The V gene's germline CDR1 is MNHEY and CDR2 SVGAGI. CDR3 size: 15 residues. For the CDR3, the DNA is TGTGCCAGCAGTTACCCCACTCGAACAGGGTATGGCTACACCTTC. Residues: CASSYPTRTGYGYTF.

The J gene is TRBJ1-5, the V gene TRBV20-1; D call uncertain. CDR1 is DFQATT and CDR2 is SNEGSKA in the germline V gene (reference sequence). The CDR3 is 12 amino acids. V was clipped by 3 bases and J by 4 bases, with 7 bases between them. This chain's CDR3 is CSASRGNQPQHF. DNA for the CDR3: TGCAGTGCTAGTCGGGGTAATCAGCCCCAGCATTTT.

This clone was seen just once. The chain joins TRBV9 to TRBJ1-1; tentatively, D is TRBD1 (5 bases). The germline gives CDR1 SGDLS, CDR2 YYNGEE. The CDR3 contains 13 residues. Trimming stripped 4 bases from V and 10 bases from J, with 17 bases between. Here the CDR3 reads CASSTRQGGVAFF. CDR3 in DNA: TGTGCCAGCAGCACACGTCAGGGCGGGGTAGCTTTCTTT.

The V call is TRBV27, the J call TRBJ2-5, with D hard to call. Germline V gene sequence: CDR1 MNHEY, CDR2 SMNVEV (reference sequence). V lost 5 bases and J 2 bases, leaving 9 bases between the germline ends. This CDR3 spans 13 amino acids. CDR3 sequence: CASSPDTQETQYF. The CDR3 DNA sequence: TGTGCCAGCAGTCCCGACACTCAAGAGACCCAGTACTTC.

The gene calls are TRBV28 and TRBJ2-4, with 10 bases that match TRBD1. The CDR3 loop spans 16 amino acids. CDR1 is MDHEN and CDR2 is SYDVKM in the germline V gene. The V gene end was trimmed by 5 bases and the J gene end by 2 bases; junction bases not matched to a gene: 6. CDR3 loop: CASSTRDRGPKNIQYF. As DNA, the CDR3 is TGTGCCAGCAGTACGCGGGACAGGGGTCCCAAAAACATTCAGTACTTC.

The chain links TRBV9 to TRBJ1-6, with 7 bases aligning to TRBD1. The germline V gene encodes CDR1 SGDLS and CDR2 YYNGEE. This CDR3 has 14 residues. V gave up 4 bases and J gave up 8 bases; unmatched junction bases: 6. The CDR3 DNA sequence: TGTGCCAGCAGCCCCGGGACAGACTATTCACCCCTCCACTTT. Amino acids: CASSPGTDYSPLHF.

J is TRBJ1-2 and V is TRBV5-4; 8 positions match TRBD1. The ends lost 2 bases at V and 6 bases at J; junction bases unmatched: 6. The CDR3 runs to 14 residues. Germline-derived CDR1 and CDR2 are SGHNT and YYREEE (reference sequence). The CDR3 protein is CASSFTTGQDGYTF. In nucleotides, the CDR3 is TGTGCCAGCAGCTTCACCACGGGACAGGATGGCTACACCTTC.

As DNA, the CDR3 is TGTGCCAGCAGCCAAAAGGGGTACAGCGGGAGTGGGCGTGAGACCCAGTACTTC. Translation: CASSQKGYSGSGRETQYF. The chain uses TRBV3-1 (or the pseudogene TRBV3-2) and TRBJ2-5, with 8 nucleotides matching TRBD2. This CDR3 is 18 amino acids long. V gave up 2 bases and J gave up 5 bases; unmatched junction bases: 16. The germline CDR1 and CDR2 sequences are LGHDT and YNNKEL (reference sequence).

This clone was recorded a few times. The rearrangement uses TRBV25-1 and TRBJ1-2; D is possibly TRBD1 (6 bases). The CDR3 length is 14 residues. Per the germline V gene, CDR1 is MGHDK and CDR2 is SYGVNS. Trimming left V 5 bases short and J 6 bases short, with 16 bases between. The CDR3, as DNA: TGTGCCAGCAGTCCCCCTTGGGAGGGGGATGGCTACACCTTC. This gives the protein CASSPPWEGDGYTF.

The chain recombines TRBV7-8 with TRBJ1-1; D remains unclear. Germline V gene sequence: CDR1 SGHVS, CDR2 FQNEAQ. The V and J ends lost 1 base and 0 bases respectively, with 12 bases between them. The CDR3 totals 16 residues. The chain's CDR3 is CASSLGSSGLNTEAFF. In DNA form, the CDR3 reads TGTGCCAGCAGCTTAGGGTCCTCGGGGTTGAACACTGAAGCTTTCTTT. The full variable domain, with the rest looked up from reference TRBV7-8 and TRBJ1-1, is GAGVSQSPRYKVAKRGQDVALRCDPISGHVSLFWYQQALGQGPEFLTYFQNEAQLDKSGLPSDRFFAERPEGSVSTLKIQRTQQEDSAVYLCASSLGSSGLNTEAFFGQGTRLTVV.

The J gene is TRBJ2-7, the V gene TRBV6-5; perhaps TRBD1 as D (7 bases). The CDR3 extends over 13 amino acids. Trimming removed 6 bases from V and 7 bases from J, with 16 bases in between. Germline lookup yields CDR1 MNHEY and CDR2 SVGAGI. The chain's CDR3 is CASRIDRAGEQYF. The CDR3 DNA reads as TGTGCCAGCAGAATAGACAGGGCGGGGGAGCAGTACTTC.